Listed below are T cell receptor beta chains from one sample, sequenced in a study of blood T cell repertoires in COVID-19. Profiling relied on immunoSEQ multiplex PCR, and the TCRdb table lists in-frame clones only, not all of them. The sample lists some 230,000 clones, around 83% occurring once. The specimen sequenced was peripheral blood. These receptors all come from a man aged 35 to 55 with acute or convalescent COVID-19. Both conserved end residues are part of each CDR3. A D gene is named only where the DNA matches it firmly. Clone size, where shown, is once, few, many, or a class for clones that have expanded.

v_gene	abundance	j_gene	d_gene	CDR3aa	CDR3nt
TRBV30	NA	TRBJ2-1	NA	CAWKAGQSSYNEQFF	TGTGCCTGGAAAGCGGGCCAGAGCTCCTACAATGAGCAGTTCTTC
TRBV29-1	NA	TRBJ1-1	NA	CSVNPSGLDTEAFF	TGCAGCGTTAACCCTTCAGGGTTGGACACTGAAGCTTTCTTT
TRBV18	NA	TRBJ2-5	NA	CASSPSVQETQYF	TGTGCCAGCTCACCATCGGTCCAAGAGACCCAGTACTTC
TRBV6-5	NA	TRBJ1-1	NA	CASSYGGLMNTEAFF	TGTGCCAGCAGTTACGGGGGCCTTATGAACACTGAAGCTTTCTTT
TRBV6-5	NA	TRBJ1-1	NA	CASSYFSTSEAFF	TGTGCCAGCAGTTACTTCTCGACTTCTGAAGCTTTCTTT
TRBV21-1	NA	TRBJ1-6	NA	CASSKDDATGDSPLHF	TGTGCCAGCAGCAAAGATGATGCGACAGGCGATTCACCCCTCCACTTT
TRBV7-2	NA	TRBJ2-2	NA	CASSFTGRTGELFF	TGTGCCAGCAGCTTTACGGGTCGAACCGGGGAGCTGTTTTTT
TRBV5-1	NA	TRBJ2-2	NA	CASSIFGTPNTGELFF	TGCGCCAGCAGTATCTTCGGGACACCGAACACCGGGGAGCTGTTTTTT
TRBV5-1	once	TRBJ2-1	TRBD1	CASSLAGQGAGNEQFF	TGCGCCAGCAGCTTGGCTGGACAGGGGGCAGGAAATGAGCAGTTCTTC
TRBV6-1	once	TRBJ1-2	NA	CASSEAWASRDGYTF	TGTGCCAGCAGTGAAGCATGGGCGAGCAGGGATGGCTACACCTTC
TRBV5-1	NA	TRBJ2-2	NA	CASSLGTRLVTGELFF	TGCGCCAGCAGCTTGGGGACACGTCTGGTCACCGGGGAGCTGTTTTTT
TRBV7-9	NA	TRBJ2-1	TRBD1	CASSFDVLGTGFFDEQFF	TGTGCCAGCAGCTTCGATGTACTAGGGACAGGGTTTTTCGATGAGCAGTTCTTC
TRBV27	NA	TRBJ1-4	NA	CASSKSGSTYNEKLFF	TGTGCCAGCAGTAAATCCGGGTCTACGTATAATGAAAAACTGTTTTTT
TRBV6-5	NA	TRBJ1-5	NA	CASSETGNNQPQHF	TGTGCCAGCAGCGAGACAGGTAATAATCAGCCCCAGCATTTT
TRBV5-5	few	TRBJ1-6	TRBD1	CASSAQGAWNSPLHF	TGTGCCAGCAGCGCCCAGGGGGCCTGGAATTCACCCCTCCACTTT
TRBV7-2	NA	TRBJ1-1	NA	CASSLDGTRSEAFF	TGTGCCAGCAGCTTAGATGGGACACGCTCTGAAGCTTTCTTT
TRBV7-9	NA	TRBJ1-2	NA	CASSPGSDGYTF	TGTGCCAGCAGCCCAGGGTCGGATGGCTACACCTTC
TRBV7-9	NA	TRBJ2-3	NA	CASSLGRSGTDTQYF	TGTGCCAGCAGCTTAGGCCGGTCCGGTACAGATACGCAGTATTTT
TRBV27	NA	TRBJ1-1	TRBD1	CASSPTGQGRTEAFF	TGTGCCAGCAGTCCTACGGGACAGGGAAGGACTGAAGCTTTCTTT
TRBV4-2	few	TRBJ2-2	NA	CASSQEGARTGELFF	TGTGCCAGCAGCCAAGAGGGGGCGAGGACCGGGGAGCTGTTTTTT
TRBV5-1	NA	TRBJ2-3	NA	CASSLVEGGTDTQYF	TGCGCCAGCAGCTTGGTCGAGGGTGGCACAGATACGCAGTATTTT
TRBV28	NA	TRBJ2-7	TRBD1	CASCGQEQSYEQYF	TGTGCCAGCTGTGGACAGGAACAATCCTACGAGCAGTACTTC
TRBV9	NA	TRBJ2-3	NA	CASSVAQGQGTDTQYF	TGTGCCAGCAGCGTAGCTCAGGGGCAGGGCACAGATACGCAGTATTTT
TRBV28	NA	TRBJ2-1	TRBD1	CATDGTGKQFF	TGTGCCACCGACGGGACAGGAAAGCAGTTCTTC
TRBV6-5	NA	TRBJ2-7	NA	CASVRDNFYEQYF	TGTGCCAGCGTCCGGGACAATTTTTACGAGCAGTACTTC
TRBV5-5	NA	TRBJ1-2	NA	CASSSTEIYGYTF	TGTGCCAGCAGTTCGACAGAGATCTATGGCTACACCTTC
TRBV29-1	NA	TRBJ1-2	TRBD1	CSVEDRASYGYTF	TGCAGCGTTGAGGACAGGGCTTCCTATGGCTACACCTTC
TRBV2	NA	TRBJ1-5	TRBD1	CVSRSRDRTGNQPQHF	TGTGTCAGCAGGTCCCGGGACAGGACAGGCAATCAGCCCCAGCATTTT
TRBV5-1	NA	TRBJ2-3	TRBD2	CASSLPTSGAGDTQYF	TGCGCCAGCAGCTTGCCTACTAGCGGGGCGGGAGATACGCAGTATTTT
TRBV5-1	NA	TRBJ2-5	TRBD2	CASSSGGESYQETQYF	TGCGCCAGCAGTAGCGGGGGCGAGTCGTACCAAGAGACCCAGTACTTC
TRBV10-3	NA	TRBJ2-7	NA	CASSRGSTYEQYF	TGTGCCTCTTCCCGGGGGAGCACCTACGAGCAGTACTTC
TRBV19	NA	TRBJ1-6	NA	CASSAGSASPLHF	TGTGCCAGTAGTGCAGGTTCGGCGTCACCCCTCCACTTT
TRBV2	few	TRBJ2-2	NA	CASRAARVGTGELFF	TGTGCCAGCAGGGCGGCGCGGGTTGGCACCGGGGAGCTGTTTTTT
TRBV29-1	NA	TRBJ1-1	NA	CSVGRLGDVAFF	TGCAGCGTTGGCCGGTTAGGTGACGTAGCATTCTTT
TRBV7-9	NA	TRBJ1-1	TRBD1	CASSQGTGGGYTEAFF	TGTGCCAGCAGCCAAGGGACAGGGGGCGGGTACACTGAAGCTTTCTTT
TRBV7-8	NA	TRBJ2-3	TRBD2	CASSFLLAGGPGTDTQYF	TGTGCCAGCAGCTTCTTGTTAGCGGGGGGGCCGGGCACAGATACGCAGTATTTT
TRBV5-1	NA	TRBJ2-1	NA	CASSAGQLYNEQFF	TGCGCCAGCAGCGCGGGACAGCTTTACAATGAGCAGTTCTTC
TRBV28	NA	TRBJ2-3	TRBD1	CASREQGTDTQYF	TGTGCCAGCAGAGAACAGGGGACAGATACGCAGTATTTT
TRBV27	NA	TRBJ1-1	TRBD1	CASSSGQGRAEAFF	TGTGCCAGCAGTTCGGGACAGGGGAGAGCTGAAGCTTTCTTT
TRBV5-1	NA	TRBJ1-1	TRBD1	CASSPQGAFLNTEAFF	TGCGCCAGCAGCCCACAGGGGGCTTTCCTGAACACTGAAGCTTTCTTT
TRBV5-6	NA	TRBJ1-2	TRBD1	CASSLVGDREGYTF	TGTGCCAGCAGCTTGGTAGGGGACAGGGAAGGCTACACCTTC
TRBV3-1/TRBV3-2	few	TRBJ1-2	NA	CASSQDRGRAPTF	TGTGCCAGCAGCCAAGATAGGGGTCGAGCCCCCACCTTC
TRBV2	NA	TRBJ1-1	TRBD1	CASSASPNRGTEAFF	TGTGCCAGCAGCGCCAGCCCCAACAGGGGAACTGAAGCTTTCTTT
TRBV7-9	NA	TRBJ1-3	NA	CASSLVQGLSGNTIYF	TGTGCCAGCAGCTTAGTCCAGGGGCTTTCTGGAAACACCATATATTTT
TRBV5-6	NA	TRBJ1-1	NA	CASSLDPGGTEAFF	TGTGCCAGCAGCTTGGATCCCGGGGGGACTGAAGCTTTCTTT
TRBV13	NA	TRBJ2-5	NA	CASSLGLVVETQYF	TGTGCCAGCAGCTTAGGACTAGTAGTAGAGACCCAGTACTTC
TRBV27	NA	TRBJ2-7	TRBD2	CASSFAGESYEQYF	TGTGCCAGCAGTTTTGCGGGGGAGAGCTACGAGCAGTACTTC
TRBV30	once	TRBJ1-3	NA	CAWSVRVGVFSGNTIYF	TGTGCCTGGAGTGTACGTGTCGGAGTTTTCTCTGGAAACACCATATATTTT
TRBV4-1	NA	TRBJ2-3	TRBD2	CASSPGGAGDTQYF	TGCGCCAGCAGCCCCGGGGGGGCCGGGGATACGCAGTATTTT
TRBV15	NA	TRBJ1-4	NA	CATSSQMGADEKLFF	TGTGCCACCAGCTCTCAGATGGGGGCGGACGAAAAACTGTTTTTT
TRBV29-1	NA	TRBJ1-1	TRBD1	CSAGGDSEAFF	TGCAGCGCTGGAGGGGACAGTGAAGCTTTCTTT
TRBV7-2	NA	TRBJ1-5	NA	CASSFQLDSQSNQPQHF	TGTGCCAGCAGCTTCCAGTTAGACTCCCAAAGCAATCAGCCCCAGCATTTT
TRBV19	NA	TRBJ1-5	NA	CASSVLTDSNQPQHF	TGTGCCAGTAGTGTCCTTACTGATAGCAATCAGCCCCAGCATTTT
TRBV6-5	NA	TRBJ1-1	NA	CASSRTDTEAFF	TGTGCCAGCAGCCGGACAGACACTGAAGCTTTCTTT
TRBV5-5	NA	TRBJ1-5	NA	CASSFGWNQPQHF	TGTGCCAGCAGCTTTGGCTGGAATCAGCCCCAGCATTTT
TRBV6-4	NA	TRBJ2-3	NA	CASSLLGGGADTQYF	TGTGCCAGCAGTCTTTTAGGCGGGGGCGCAGATACGCAGTATTTT
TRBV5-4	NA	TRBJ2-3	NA	CASSALGQTDTQYF	TGTGCCAGCAGCGCCCTCGGACAGACAGATACGCAGTATTTT
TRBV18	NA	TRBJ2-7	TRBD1	CASSPQRQGPYEQYF	TGTGCCAGCTCACCACAGAGACAGGGCCCCTACGAGCAGTACTTC
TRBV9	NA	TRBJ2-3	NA	CASSVAGLFTDTQYF	TGTGCCAGCAGCGTAGCAGGGCTCTTCACAGATACGCAGTATTTT